This T cell receptor (beta chain) was captured in a study of T cells after yellow fever vaccination (dated by TCRdb to 2018 to 2020). For the wider study: The SMART-Seq v4 Ultra Low Input RNA kit was used to prepare libraries from fractions with low cell numbers. To track T-cell clones before and after primary and booster YFV17D yellow fever vaccination, bulk TCR alpha and beta repertoires were sequenced longitudinally. Two healthy male donors made up the cohort, one aged 18 to 29 years and the other aged 30 to 40 years. Blood samples were taken at several timepoints before and after primary and secondary immunization, and bulk PBMC replicates and cell subsets were isolated.

A note on this clonotype: No antigen is known for it. Base-call qualities are not available, and no considerably larger clone is one nucleotide away.

The sample's treatment or condition label, decoded: live attenuated yellow fever vaccine strain. At each blood-draw timepoint, two biological replicates of bulk PBMCs were obtained. A standard Ficoll-Paque protocol was used to isolate PBMCs from peripheral blood. RNA was extracted with TriZol from bulk PBMCs, CD4 and CD8 fractions, and dextramer-positive and dextramer-negative fractions. Including cysteine and phenylalanine, the CDR3 has 16 amino acids. Of all the DNA, just the CDR3 is kept, 48 bases in frame from base 1. V is reduced by 7 bases and J by 4 bases, leaving a spacing of 20 bases between them. The germline V gene sets CDR1 to MNHNS and CDR2 to SASEGT. TCR cDNA was synthesized by 5'RACE template switching, through which a universal primer site and unique molecular identifiers were introduced. Priming for cDNA synthesis came from both the TCR alpha and TCR beta constant segments. Library amplification used two PCR steps, and the second PCR step added sample barcodes and sequencing adapters. Sequencing of the libraries was done on either Illumina HiSeq 2500 (2x100 bp) or NovaSeq (2x150 bp). The authors processed their data as follows. MIGEC handled demultiplexing of reads and collapsing into UMI consensus sequences, while MiXCR performed V(D)J alignment. Clonotypes responding to the vaccine were identified with edgeR on replicate PBMC samples, with the criteria of FDR below 0.01 and a log2 fold change above 5 up to day 15. Bulk clonotypes were assigned CD4 or CD8 identity according to which sequenced CD4 or CD8 repertoire held them at higher abundance. In-frame beta chains were kept once TCRdb had trimmed the public reads at Q25 with fastp and called clones with MiXCR. Each record represents a unique CDR3 protein, reported with the most common genes and DNA among its rows. The V and J calls follow TCRdb's processing rather than the paper's. The table for this sample lists some 500,000 distinct CDR3 sequences; approximately 13% of them were counted only once. About an eighth of the sample is held by the ten biggest clonotypes.

Broad study findings and their caveats: The secondary T-cell response was found to be weaker but faster than the primary response, with a peak reached on day 5 rather than on day 15. Most clones expanded after primary vaccination were re-detected after the booster (around 96% of CD4 and roughly 85% of CD8), suggesting broad memory maintenance. Because the study included only a couple of donors, the extent to which the findings can be generalized is limited. A small fraction of clonotypes appeared in both the CD4 and CD8 compartments, likely as a result of convergent recombination. FACS-sorted repertoires could contain abundant contaminating clonotypes from the bulk population, so computational filtering was required.

The specimen was PBMCs, collected on the day of the yellow fever booster vaccination. The V gene is TRBV6-1 and the J gene is TRBJ2-1; TRBD1 could be the D gene, as 5 bases match. The clonotype was recovered from a man younger than 40 who received the YFV17D yellow fever vaccine. The CDR3 region reads CASTQDGAADYNEQFF. The nucleotides are TGTGCCAGCACCCAGGATGGGGCAGCTGATTACAATGAGCAGTTCTTC.